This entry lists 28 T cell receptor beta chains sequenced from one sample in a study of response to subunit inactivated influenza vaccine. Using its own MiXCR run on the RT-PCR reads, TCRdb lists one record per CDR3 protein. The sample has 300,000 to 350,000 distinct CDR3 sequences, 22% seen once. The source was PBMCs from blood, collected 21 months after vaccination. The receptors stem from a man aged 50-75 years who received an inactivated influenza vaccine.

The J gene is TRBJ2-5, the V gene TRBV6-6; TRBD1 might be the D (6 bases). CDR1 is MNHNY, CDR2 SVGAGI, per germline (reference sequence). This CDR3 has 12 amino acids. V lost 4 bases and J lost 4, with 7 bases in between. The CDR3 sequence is CASSWTAETQYF. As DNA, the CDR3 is TGTGCCAGCAGTTGGACAGCAGAGACCCAGTACTTC.

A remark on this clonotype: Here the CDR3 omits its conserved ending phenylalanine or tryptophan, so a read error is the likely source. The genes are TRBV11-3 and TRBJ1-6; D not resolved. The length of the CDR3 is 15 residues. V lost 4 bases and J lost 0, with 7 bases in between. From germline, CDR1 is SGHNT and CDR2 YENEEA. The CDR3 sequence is CASSYPSSYNSPLHY. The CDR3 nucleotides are TGTGCCAGCAGCTACCCGAGCTCCTATAATTCACCCCTCCACTAT.

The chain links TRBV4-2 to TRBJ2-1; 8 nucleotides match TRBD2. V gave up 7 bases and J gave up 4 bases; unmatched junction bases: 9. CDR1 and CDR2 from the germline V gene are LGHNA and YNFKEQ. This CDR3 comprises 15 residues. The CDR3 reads CASTGSLAEYNEQFF. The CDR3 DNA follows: TGTGCCAGCACGGGATCACTAGCGGAATACAATGAGCAGTTCTTC.

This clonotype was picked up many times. In nucleotides, the CDR3 is TGCGCCAGCTCGGGGCAGCGAAGCACTGAAGCTTTCTTT. This encodes CASSGQRSTEAFF. The chain carries TRBV5-1 and TRBJ1-1; tentative D call: TRBD1 (5 bases). Germline V lookup: CDR1 SGHRS, CDR2 YFSETQ. The V and J ends lost 7 bases and 4 bases respectively, with 14 bases between them. The CDR3 length is 13 residues.

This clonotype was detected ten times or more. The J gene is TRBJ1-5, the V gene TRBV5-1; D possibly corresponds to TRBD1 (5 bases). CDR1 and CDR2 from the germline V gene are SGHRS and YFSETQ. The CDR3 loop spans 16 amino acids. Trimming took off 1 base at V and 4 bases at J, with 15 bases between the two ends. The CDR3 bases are TGCGCCAGCAGCTTGTTGAGGGGTATAACTAATCAGCCCCAGCATTTT. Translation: CASSLLRGITNQPQHF.

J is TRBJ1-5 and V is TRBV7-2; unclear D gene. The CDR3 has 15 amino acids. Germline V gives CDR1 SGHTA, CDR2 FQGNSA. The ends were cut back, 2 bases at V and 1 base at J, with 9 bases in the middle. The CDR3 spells CASSLSTVSNQPQHF. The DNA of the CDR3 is TGTGCCAGCAGCTTAAGCACAGTGAGCAATCAGCCCCAGCATTTT.

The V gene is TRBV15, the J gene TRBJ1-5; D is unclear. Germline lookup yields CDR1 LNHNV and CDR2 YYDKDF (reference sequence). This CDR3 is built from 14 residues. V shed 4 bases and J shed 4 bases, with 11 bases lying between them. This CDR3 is CATSNLDGNQPQHF. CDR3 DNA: TGTGCCACCAGCAACCTGGACGGAAATCAGCCCCAGCATTTT.

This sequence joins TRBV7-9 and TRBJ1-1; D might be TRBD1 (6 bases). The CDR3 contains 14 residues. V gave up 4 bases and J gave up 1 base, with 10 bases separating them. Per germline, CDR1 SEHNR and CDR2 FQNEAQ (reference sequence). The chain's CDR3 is CASSSGQKNTEAFF. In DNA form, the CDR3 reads TGTGCCAGCAGCTCCGGACAGAAGAACACTGAAGCTTTCTTT.

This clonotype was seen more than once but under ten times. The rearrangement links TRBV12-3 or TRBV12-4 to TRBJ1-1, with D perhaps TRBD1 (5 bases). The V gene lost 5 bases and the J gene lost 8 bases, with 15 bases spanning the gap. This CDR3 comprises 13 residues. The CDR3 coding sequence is TGTGCCAGCAGTCCGGACACCTTCCCCGAAGCTTTCTTT. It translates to CASSPDTFPEAFF.

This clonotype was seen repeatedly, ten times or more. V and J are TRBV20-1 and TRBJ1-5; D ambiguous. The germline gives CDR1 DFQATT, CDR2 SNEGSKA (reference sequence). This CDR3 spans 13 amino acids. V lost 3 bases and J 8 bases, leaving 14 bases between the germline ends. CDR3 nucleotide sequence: TGCAGTGCTAGGCGGCCGCCGTTAGAGCCCCAGCATTTT. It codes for CSARRPPLEPQHF.

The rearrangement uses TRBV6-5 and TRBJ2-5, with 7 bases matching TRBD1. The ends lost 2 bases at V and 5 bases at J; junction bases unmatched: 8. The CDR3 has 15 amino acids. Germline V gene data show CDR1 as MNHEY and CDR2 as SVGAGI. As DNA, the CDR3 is TGTGCCAGCAGTTACCGGGACAGCCGGAAGGAGACCCAGTACTTC. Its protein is CASSYRDSRKETQYF.

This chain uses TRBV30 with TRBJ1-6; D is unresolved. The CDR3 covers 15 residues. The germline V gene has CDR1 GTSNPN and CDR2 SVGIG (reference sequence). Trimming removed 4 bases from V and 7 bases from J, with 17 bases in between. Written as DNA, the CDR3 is TGTGCCTGGACCGCCCCGGGAACCCACAATTCACCCCTCCACTTT. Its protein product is CAWTAPGTHNSPLHF.

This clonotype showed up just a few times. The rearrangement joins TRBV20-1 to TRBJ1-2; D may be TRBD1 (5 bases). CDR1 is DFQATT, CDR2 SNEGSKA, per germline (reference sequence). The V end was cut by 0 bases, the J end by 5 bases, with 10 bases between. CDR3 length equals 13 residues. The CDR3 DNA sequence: TGCAGTGCTAGAGATCAGGGAGTTTATGGCTACACCTTC. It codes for CSARDQGVYGYTF.

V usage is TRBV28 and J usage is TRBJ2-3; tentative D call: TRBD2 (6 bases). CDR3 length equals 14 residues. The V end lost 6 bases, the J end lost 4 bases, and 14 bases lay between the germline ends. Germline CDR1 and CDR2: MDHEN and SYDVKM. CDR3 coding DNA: TGTGCCAGCAGGCCAAGGGCGGGACCAGATACGCAGTATTTT. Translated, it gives CASRPRAGPDTQYF.

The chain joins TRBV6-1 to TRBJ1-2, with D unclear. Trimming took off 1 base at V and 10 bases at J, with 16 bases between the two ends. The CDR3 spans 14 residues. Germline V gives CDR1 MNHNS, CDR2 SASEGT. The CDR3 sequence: CASSEVRTLGVYTF. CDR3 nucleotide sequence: TGTGCCAGCAGTGAAGTTCGGACGTTAGGCGTCTACACCTTC.

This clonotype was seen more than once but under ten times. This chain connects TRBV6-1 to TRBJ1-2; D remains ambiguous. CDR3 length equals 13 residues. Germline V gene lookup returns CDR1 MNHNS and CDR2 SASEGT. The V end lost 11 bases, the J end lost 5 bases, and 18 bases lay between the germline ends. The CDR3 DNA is TGTGCCGCTGCCCCGACGGGCCGGTATGGCTACACCTTC. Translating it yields CAAAPTGRYGYTF.

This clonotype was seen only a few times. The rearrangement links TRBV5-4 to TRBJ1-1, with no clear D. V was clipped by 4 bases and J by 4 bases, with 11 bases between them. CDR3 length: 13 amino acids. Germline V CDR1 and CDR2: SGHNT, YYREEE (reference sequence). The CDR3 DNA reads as TGTGCCAGCAGCGATGTGGCGGCCACTGAAGCTTTCTTT. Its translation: CASSDVAATEAFF. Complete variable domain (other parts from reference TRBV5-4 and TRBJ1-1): ETGVTQSPTHLIKTRGQQVTLRCSSQSGHNTVSWYQQALGQGPQFIFQYYREEENGRGNFPPRFSGLQFPNYSSELNVNALELDDSALYLCASSDVAATEAFFGQGTRLTVV.

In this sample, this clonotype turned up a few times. CDR3 coding DNA: TGCGCCAGCAGCCCAATTATCCGGGACAGGGGGCGTCGCGATGGCTACACCTTC. It yields the protein CASSPIIRDRGRRDGYTF. V usage is TRBV4-1 and J usage is TRBJ1-2; 12 bases fit TRBD1. The CDR3 totals 18 residues. Per germline, CDR1 MGHRA and CDR2 YSYEKL. J was trimmed by 6 bases and V by 4 bases; bases with no gene match: 15.

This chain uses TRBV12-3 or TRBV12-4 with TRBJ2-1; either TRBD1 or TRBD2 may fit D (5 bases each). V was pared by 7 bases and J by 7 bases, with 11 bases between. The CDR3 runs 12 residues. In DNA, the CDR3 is TGTGCCAGCACGTATGGGGGAAATGAGCAGTTCTTC. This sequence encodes CASTYGGNEQFF.

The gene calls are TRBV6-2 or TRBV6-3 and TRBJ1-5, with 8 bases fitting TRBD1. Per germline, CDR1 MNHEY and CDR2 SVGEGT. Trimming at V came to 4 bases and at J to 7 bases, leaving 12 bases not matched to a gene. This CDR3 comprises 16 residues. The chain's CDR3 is CASSFTGQGLSQPQHF. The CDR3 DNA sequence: TGTGCCAGCAGTTTCACCGGACAGGGACTAAGCCAGCCCCAGCATTTT.

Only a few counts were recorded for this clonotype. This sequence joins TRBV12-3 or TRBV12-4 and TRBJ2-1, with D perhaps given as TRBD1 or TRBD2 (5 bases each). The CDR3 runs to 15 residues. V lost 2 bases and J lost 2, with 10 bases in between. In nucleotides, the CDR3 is TGTGCCAGCAGTTTACGAGGGGTGGCCTACAATGAGCAGTTCTTC. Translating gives CASSLRGVAYNEQFF.

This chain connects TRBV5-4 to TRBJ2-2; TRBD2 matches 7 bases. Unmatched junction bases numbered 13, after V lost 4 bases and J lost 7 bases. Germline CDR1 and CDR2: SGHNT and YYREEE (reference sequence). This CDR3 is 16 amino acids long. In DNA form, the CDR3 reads TGTGCCAGCAGCCCCCCTTTGGGGAGGGTGCACGGGGAGCTGTTTTTT. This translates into CASSPPLGRVHGELFF.

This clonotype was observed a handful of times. The CDR3 coding sequence is TGCAGTGCTAGAGATGGGGACAGGCGGGTAGATACGCAGTATTTT. Translation gives CSARDGDRRVDTQYF. This rearrangement joins TRBV20-1 to TRBJ2-3, with 8 bases fitting TRBD1. There are 15 residues in the CDR3. Trimming cost V 0 bases and J 5 bases; bases outside gene matches: 7. CDR1 and CDR2 from the germline V gene are DFQATT and SNEGSKA (reference sequence).

The CDR3 nucleotides read TGTGCCAGCAGCGTAGAAGGGGGCATGGGAAACACCATATATTTT. This codes for CASSVEGGMGNTIYF. This sequence joins TRBV9 and TRBJ1-3; 7 bases are shared with TRBD1. Per the germline V gene, CDR1 is SGDLS and CDR2 is YYNGEE. With 0 bases clipped from V and 4 bases from J, the junction kept 4 bases outside the gene matches. This CDR3 has 15 residues. The full variable domain, with the rest looked up from reference TRBV9 and TRBJ1-3, is DSGVTQTPKHLITATGQRVTLRCSPRSGDLSVYWYQQSLDQGLQFLIQYYNGEERAKGNILERFSAQQFPDLHSELNLSSLELGDSALYFCASSVEGGMGNTIYFGEGSWLTVV.

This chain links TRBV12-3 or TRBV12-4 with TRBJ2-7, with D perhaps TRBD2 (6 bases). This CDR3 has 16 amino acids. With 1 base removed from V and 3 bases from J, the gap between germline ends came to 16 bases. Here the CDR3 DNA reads TGTGCCAGCAGTTTAGGGATAGGCGGGCGGGACTACGAGCAGTACTTC. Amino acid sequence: CASSLGIGGRDYEQYF.

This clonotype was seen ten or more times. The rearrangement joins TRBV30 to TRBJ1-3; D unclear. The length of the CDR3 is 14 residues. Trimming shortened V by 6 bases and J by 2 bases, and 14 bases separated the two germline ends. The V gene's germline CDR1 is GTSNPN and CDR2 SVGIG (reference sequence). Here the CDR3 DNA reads TGTGCCTGCCAAGAGGCCTATGCTGGAAACACCATATATTTT. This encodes CACQEAYAGNTIYF. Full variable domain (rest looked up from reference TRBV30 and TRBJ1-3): SQTIHQWPATLVQPVGSPLSLECTVEGTSNPNLYWYRQAAGRGLQLLFYSVGIGQISSEVPQNLSASRPQDRQFILSSKKLLLSDSGFYLCACQEAYAGNTIYFGEGSWLTVV.

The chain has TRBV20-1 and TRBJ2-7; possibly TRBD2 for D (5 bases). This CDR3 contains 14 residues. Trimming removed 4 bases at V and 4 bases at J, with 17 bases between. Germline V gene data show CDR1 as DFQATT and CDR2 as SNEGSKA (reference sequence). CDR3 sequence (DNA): TGCAGTGCTACGACACCGACACTAGGGTACGAGCAGTACTTC. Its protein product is CSATTPTLGYEQYF.

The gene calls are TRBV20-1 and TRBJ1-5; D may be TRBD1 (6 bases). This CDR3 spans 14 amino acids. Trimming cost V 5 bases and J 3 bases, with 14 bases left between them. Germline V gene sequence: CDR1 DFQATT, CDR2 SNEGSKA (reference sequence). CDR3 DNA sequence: TGCAGTGCTGACGAGACAGGCGCCAATCAGCCCCAGCATTTT. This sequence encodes CSADETGANQPQHF.